The 8 T cell receptor beta chains below all came from one sample that was sequenced in a study of blood T cells in healthy people across ages. The second PCR ran roughly 7 to 12 cycles with a sample-barcoded 5' primer and J-beta primers. TCRdb passed the 5' RACE reads through MiXCR, listing each CDR3 protein once. The sample contains about 680,000 distinct CDR3 sequences, around 49% of which appear only once. Material for sequencing was blood. The receptors derive from an older woman in good health.

The genes are TRBV4-3 and TRBJ2-1; D may match TRBD1 or TRBD2 (6 bases each). The DNA end is more similar to TRBJ2-7, so the J call may be wrong. CDR1 LGHNA and CDR2 YSLEER come from the germline V gene. CDR3 size: 15 residues. The DNA for the CDR3 is TGCGCCAGCAGCCAAGAATTGGGGGGCCCCTACGAGCAGTACTTC. Translation gives CASSQELGGPYEQYF.

The table lists this clonotype with a few counts. J is TRBJ2-5 and V is TRBV7-2; TRBD1 is a possible D gene (5 bases). The end of the DNA is better explained by TRBJ2-7, so the J call may be wrong. The germline V gene has CDR1 SGHTA and CDR2 FQGNSA. The CDR3 is 13 amino acids. This CDR3 is CASSFTPGSEQYF. Written as DNA, the CDR3 is TGTGCCAGCAGCTTTACGCCAGGGTCCGAGCAGTACTTC.

The V call is TRBV6-4, the J call TRBJ2-3; 7 positions match TRBD1. Germline CDR1 MRHNA, CDR2 SNTAGT. J lost 2 bases, V lost 3 bases, and 5 bases had no gene match. The CDR3 contains 15 residues. The CDR3 spells CASSEHRGPTDTQYF. CDR3 bases: TGTGCCAGCAGTGAGCACAGGGGCCCCACAGATACGCAGTATTTT.

The chain is built from TRBV6-2 or TRBV6-3 and TRBJ2-5; 9 bases align to TRBD2. The germline V gene has CDR1 MNHEY and CDR2 SVGEGT. V dropped 2 bases and J dropped 2; count of bases not matched to a gene: 9. The CDR3 consists of 17 residues. CDR3 residues: CASSYRASGTSQETQYF. The CDR3 DNA is TGTGCCAGCAGTTACCGGGCTAGCGGGACCTCACAAGAGACCCAGTACTTC.

Concerning this clonotype itself: A read error may be the cause here, since a much bigger clone is one base away. The chain carries TRBV27 and TRBJ2-1, with 7 bases fitting TRBD2. The J call may not be correct, given that the DNA end is closer to TRBJ2-7. The germline CDR1 and CDR2 sequences are MNHEY and SMNVEV (reference sequence). The CDR3 has 15 residues. The CDR3 nucleotides read TGTGCCAGCAGTTGGGGACTACACTCCTACAATGAGCAGTACTTC. Residues: CASSWGLHSYNEQYF.

There are many counts of this clonotype. This chain uses TRBV20-1 with TRBJ2-7; no clear D. Trimming cost V 1 base and J 0 bases, with 13 bases left between them. This CDR3 contains 15 residues. Germline loops: CDR1 DFQATT, CDR2 SNEGSKA (reference sequence). This CDR3 is CSARAFGQNSYEQYF. In DNA form, the CDR3 reads TGCAGTGCTAGAGCGTTTGGGCAGAACTCCTACGAGCAGTACTTC.

This clonotype was recorded a few times. The rearrangement joins TRBV20-1 to TRBJ1-2, with 10 nucleotides matching TRBD1. V shed 3 bases and J 5 bases; nucleotides not matched to a gene: 6. From germline, CDR1 is DFQATT and CDR2 SNEGSKA (reference sequence). This CDR3 contains 14 residues. CDR3 sequence (DNA): TGCAGTGCTAGTGACAGGGGGCAAGGGTATGGCTACACCTTC. This gives the protein CSASDRGQGYGYTF.

This clonotype was counted between two and nine times. For the CDR3, the DNA is TGCGCCAGCAGCTTGGGGGTAACCCAAGAGACCCAGTACTTC. Its translation is CASSLGVTQETQYF. This chain uses TRBV5-1 with TRBJ2-5, with D uncertain. Deletions cut 0 bases from V and 1 base from J, with 7 bases between. The germline gives CDR1 SGHRS, CDR2 YFSETQ. The CDR3 covers 14 residues.